This T cell receptor beta chain appears in the sequencing data of a study of cytomegalovirus exposure and HLA in healthy donors. A multiplex PCR was run with 60 Vbeta primers and 13 Jbeta primers. Clones were sequenced by immunoSEQ multiplex PCR, and TCRdb holds only the in-frame ones, with some missing. The sample yields some 69,000 clones, around four fifths seen once. The V gene's germline CDR1 is SGHDT and CDR2 YYEEEE. This CDR3 is 17 amino acids long. V lost 7 bases and J lost 0; bases outside the gene matches: 10. V gene TRBV5-6 combines with J gene TRBJ2-1; 10 positions match TRBD2. The TCR was taken from a woman in her thirties in good health and CMV-seronegative. Sequencing was carried out using PBMCs. DNA of the CDR3: TGTGCCAGCCAGACTAGCGGGTTCCTAAGCTCCTACAATGAGCAGTTCTTC. Its protein is CASQTSGFLSSYNEQFF.